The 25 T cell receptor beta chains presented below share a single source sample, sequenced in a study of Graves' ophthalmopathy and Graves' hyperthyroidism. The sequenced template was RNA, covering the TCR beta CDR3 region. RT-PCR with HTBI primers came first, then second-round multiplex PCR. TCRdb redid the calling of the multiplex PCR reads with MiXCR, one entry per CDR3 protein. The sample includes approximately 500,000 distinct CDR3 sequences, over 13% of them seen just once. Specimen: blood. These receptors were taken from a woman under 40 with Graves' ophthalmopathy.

The CDR3 DNA follows: TGTGCCAGCAACCCCGGGACAGGGAATCGCGAGCAGTACTTC. It yields the protein CASNPGTGNREQYF. This chain joins TRBV12-3 or TRBV12-4 and TRBJ2-7, with TRBD1 matching over 9 bases. CDR3 size: 14 residues. V lost 7 bases, J lost 6 bases, and 10 bases stayed unmatched.

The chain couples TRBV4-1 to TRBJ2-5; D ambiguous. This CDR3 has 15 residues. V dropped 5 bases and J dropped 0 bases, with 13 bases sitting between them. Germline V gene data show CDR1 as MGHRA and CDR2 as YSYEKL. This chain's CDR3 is CASSTRHTYQETQYF. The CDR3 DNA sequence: TGCGCCAGCAGCACCCGACACACGTACCAAGAGACCCAGTACTTC.

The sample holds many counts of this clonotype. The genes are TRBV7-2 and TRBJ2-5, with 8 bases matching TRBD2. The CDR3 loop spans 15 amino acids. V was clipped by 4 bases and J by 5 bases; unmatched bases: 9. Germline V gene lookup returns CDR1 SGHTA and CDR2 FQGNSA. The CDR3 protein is CASSSVLAARETQYF. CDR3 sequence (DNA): TGTGCCAGCAGCTCGGTACTAGCGGCCCGGGAGACCCAGTACTTC.

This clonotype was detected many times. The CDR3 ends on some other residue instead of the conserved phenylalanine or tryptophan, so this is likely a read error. In DNA, the CDR3 is TGTGCCAGCAGTCCCCGGGACAGGGCTTTCCTT. It translates to CASSPRDRAFL. This chain uses TRBV12-3 or TRBV12-4 with TRBJ1-1, with 8 bases that match TRBD1. The CDR3 runs to 11 residues. The J segment lost 11 bases and the V segment lost 5 bases, leaving 4 bases of the junction unmatched.

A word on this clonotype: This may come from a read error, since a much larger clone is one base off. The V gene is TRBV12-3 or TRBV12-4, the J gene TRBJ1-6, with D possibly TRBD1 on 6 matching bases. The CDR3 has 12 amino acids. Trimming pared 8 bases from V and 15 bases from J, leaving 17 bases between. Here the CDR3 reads CASVRDRKHLHF. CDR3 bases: TGTGCCAGCGTTAGAGACAGGAAACACCTCCACTTT.

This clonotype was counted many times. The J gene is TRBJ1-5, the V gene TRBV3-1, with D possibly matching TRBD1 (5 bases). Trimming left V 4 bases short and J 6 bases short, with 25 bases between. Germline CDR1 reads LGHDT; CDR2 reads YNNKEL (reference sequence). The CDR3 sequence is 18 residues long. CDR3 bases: TGTGCCAGCAGCCTCTCCCTTGGACGGGACGTGGGTAGTCAGCCCCAGCATTTT. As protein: CASSLSLGRDVGSQPQHF. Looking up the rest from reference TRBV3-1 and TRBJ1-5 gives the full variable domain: DTAVSQTPKYLVTQMGNDKSIKCEQNLGHDTMYWYKQDSKKFLKIMFSYNNKELIINETVPNRFSPKSPDKAHLNLHINSLELGDSAVYFCASSLSLGRDVGSQPQHFGDGTRLSIL.

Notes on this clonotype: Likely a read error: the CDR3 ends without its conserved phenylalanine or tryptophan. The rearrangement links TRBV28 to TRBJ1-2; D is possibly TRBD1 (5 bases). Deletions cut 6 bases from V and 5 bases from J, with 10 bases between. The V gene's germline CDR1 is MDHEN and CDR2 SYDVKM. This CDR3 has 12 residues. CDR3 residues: CASSLGTYGYTL. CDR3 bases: TGTGCCAGCAGCCTCGGGACGTATGGCTACACCCTC.

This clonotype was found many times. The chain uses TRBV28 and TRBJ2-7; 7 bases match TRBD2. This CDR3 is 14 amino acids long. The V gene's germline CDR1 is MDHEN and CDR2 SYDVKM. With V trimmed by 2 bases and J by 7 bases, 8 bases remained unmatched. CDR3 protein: CASSLASGMVEQYF. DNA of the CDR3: TGTGCCAGCAGTTTAGCCAGCGGGATGGTAGAGCAGTACTTC.

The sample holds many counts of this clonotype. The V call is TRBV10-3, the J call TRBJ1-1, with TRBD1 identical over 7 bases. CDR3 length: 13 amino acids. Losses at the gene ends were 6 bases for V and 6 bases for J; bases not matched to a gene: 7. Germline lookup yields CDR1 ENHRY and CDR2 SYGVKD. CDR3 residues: CAISLQGRAEAFF. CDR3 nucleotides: TGTGCCATCAGCCTACAGGGGCGTGCTGAAGCTTTCTTT.

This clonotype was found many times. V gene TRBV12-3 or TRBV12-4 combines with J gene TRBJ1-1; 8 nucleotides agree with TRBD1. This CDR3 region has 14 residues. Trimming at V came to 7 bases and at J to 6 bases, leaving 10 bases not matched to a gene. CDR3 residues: CASKDRDRRAEAFF. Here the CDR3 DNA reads TGTGCCAGCAAGGACCGGGACAGGAGGGCTGAAGCTTTCTTT.

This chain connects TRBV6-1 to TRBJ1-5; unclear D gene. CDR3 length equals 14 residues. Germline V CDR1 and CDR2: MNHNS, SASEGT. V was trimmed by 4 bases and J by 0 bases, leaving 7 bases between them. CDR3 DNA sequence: TGTGCCAGCAGTGGATATAATAGCAATCAGCCCCAGCATTTT. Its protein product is CASSGYNSNQPQHF.

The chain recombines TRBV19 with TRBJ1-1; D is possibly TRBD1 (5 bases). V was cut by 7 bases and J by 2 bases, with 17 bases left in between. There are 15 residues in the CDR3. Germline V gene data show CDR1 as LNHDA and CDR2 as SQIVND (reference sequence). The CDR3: CASTLRDFQNTEAFF. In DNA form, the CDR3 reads TGTGCCAGTACCCTGCGGGACTTCCAAAACACTGAAGCTTTCTTT. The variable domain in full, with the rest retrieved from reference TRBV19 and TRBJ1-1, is DGGITQSPKYLFRKEGQNVTLSCEQNLNHDAMYWYRQDPGQGLRLIYYSQIVNDFQKGDIAEGYSVSREKKESFPLTVTSAQKNPTAFYLCASTLRDFQNTEAFFGQGTRLTVV.

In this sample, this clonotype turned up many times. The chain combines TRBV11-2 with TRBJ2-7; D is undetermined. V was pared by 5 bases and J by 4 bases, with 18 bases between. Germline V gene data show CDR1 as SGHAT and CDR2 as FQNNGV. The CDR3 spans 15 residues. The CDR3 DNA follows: TGTGCCAGCAGCGTGACCGGCGGTGGTCCTTACGAGCAGTACTTC. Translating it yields CASSVTGGGPYEQYF.

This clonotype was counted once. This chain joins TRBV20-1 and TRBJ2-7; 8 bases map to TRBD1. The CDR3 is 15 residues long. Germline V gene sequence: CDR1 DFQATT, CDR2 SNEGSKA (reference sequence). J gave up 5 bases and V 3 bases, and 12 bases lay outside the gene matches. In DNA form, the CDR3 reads TGCAGTGCTAGGCGCTCAGGGGGCGCGAGTCACGAGCAGTACTTC. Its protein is CSARRSGGASHEQYF.

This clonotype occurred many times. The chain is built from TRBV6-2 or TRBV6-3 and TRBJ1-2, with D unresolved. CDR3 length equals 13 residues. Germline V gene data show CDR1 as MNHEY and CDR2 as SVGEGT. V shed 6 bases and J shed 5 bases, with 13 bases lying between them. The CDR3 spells CASRDHAGYGYTF. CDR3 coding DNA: TGTGCCAGCAGAGACCACGCCGGGTATGGCTACACCTTC.

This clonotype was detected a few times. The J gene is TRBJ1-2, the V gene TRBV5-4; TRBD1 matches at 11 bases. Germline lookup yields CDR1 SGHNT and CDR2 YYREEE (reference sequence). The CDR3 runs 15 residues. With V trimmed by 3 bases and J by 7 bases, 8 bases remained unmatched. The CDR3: CASSWGGQGAAGYTF. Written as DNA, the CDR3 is TGTGCCAGCAGCTGGGGTGGACAGGGGGCAGCTGGCTACACCTTC. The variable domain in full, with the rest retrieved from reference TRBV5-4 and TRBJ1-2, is ETGVTQSPTHLIKTRGQQVTLRCSSQSGHNTVSWYQQALGQGPQFIFQYYREEENGRGNFPPRFSGLQFPNYSSELNVNALELDDSALYLCASSWGGQGAAGYTFGSGTRLTVV.

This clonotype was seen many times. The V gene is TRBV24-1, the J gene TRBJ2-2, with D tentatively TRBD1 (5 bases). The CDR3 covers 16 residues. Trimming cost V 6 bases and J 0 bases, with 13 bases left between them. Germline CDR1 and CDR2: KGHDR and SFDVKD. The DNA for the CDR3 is TGTGCCACCAGTAAAACAGGCAATGCGAACACCGGGGAGCTGTTTTTT. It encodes CATSKTGNANTGELFF.

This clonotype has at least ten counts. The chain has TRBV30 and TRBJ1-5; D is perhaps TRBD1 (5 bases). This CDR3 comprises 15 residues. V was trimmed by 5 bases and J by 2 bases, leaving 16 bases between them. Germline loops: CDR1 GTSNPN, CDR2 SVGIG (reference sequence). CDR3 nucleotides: TGTGCCTGGTCGGGGCCGTGGCAGGGCAATCAGCCCCAGCATTTT. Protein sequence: CAWSGPWQGNQPQHF.

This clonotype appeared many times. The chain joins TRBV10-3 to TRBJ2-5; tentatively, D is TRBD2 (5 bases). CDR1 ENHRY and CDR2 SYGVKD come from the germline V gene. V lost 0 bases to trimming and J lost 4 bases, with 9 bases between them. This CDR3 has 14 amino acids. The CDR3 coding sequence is TGTGCCATCAGTGAGTCCGGCGAGGGAGAGACCCAGTACTTC. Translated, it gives CAISESGEGETQYF.

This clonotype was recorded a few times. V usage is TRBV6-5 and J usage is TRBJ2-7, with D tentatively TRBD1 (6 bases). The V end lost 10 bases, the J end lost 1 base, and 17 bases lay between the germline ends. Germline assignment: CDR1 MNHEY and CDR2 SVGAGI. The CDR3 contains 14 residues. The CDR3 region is CATHPGTISYEQYF. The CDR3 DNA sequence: TGTGCCACCCACCCCGGGACAATTTCCTACGAGCAGTACTTC.

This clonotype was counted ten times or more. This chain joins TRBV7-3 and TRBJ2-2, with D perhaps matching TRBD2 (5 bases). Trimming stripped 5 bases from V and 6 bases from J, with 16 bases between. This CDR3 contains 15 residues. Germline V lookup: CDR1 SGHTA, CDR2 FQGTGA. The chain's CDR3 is CASSTDSSRAGELFF. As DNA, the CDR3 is TGTGCCAGCAGCACGGACTCTAGTCGGGCCGGGGAGCTGTTTTTT.

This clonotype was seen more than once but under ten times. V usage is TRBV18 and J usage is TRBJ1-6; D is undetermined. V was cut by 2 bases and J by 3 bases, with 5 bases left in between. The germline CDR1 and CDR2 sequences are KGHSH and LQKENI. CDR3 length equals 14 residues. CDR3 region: CASSPSFYNSPLHF. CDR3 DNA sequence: TGTGCCAGCTCACCAAGCTTCTATAATTCACCCCTCCACTTT.

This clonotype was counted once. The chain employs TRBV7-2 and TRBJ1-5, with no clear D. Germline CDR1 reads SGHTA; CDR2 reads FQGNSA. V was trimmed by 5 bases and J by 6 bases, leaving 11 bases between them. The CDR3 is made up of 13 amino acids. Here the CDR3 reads CASSLLFSQPQHF. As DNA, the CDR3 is TGTGCCAGCAGCCTCCTTTTCAGTCAGCCCCAGCATTTT.

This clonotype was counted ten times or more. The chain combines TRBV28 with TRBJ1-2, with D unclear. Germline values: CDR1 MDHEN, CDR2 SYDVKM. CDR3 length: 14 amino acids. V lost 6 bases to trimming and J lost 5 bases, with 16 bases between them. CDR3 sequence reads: CASSTAGGIYGYTF. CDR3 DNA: TGTGCCAGCAGCACAGCCGGCGGGATTTATGGCTACACCTTC.

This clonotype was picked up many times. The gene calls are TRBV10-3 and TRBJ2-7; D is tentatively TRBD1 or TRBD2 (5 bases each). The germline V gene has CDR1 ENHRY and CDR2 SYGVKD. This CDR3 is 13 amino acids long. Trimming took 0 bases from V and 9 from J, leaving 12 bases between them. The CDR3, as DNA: TGTGCCATCAGTGAGTCGAAGGGGAGCCCGCAGTACTTC. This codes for CAISESKGSPQYF.